This TCR beta chain emerged from a study of blood T cell repertoires in COVID-19. Study-wide context: Acute-phase and convalescent COVID-19 samples originated in the United States, Italy and Spain.

CDR3 length: 14 residues. V lost 3 bases and J lost 0, with 6 bases in between. Germline CDR1 reads LNHDA; CDR2 reads SQIVND (reference sequence). This clone was observed a single time. Seattle patient enrollment occurred during active infection, with longitudinal follow-up thereafter. Authors' data handling: Amplification of reference gene primers was used by the study to estimate nucleated cell counts. Repertoires were generated with immunoSEQ multiplex PCR, while TCRdb's copy carries only in-frame clones and drops some. V and J calls and clone size are given by that table; D and trimming were obtained from the DNA. The sample lists tens of thousands of clones, 91% occurring once.

The rearrangement uses TRBV19 and TRBJ1-3; D unclear. This sequence originates from a man aged 40-49 years with COVID-19, enrolled during active disease. Source material: peripheral blood. As DNA, the CDR3 is TGTGCCAGTAGTATGGAGACCTCTGGAAACACCATATATTTT. This sequence encodes CASSMETSGNTIYF.